The present entry profiles one T cell receptor (beta chain) with its context. The antigen this receptor binds is unknown. Base qualities are not at hand, and no much larger clone is one base apart. V and J are trimmed by 4 bases and 7 bases, and the gene matches miss 4 bases of the junction. The CDR3 holds 13 amino acids from the cysteine to the phenylalanine. The only DNA kept is the CDR3, 39 bases in frame from the first base. As encoded in the germline V gene (reference sequence), CDR1 is LGHDT while CDR2 is YNNKEL. The immunoSEQ Assay was the method used to sequence TCRbeta CDR3 regions. After extraction, genomic DNA underwent amplification by bias-controlled multiplex PCR, followed by high-throughput sequencing. The authors' pipeline ran thus. To quantify the absolute abundance of each unique TCRbeta CDR3 region, sequences were collapsed and filtered. T cell fraction was estimated by normalization of TCRbeta template counts to usable DNA, with usable DNA being measured through amplification of reference genes present in all nucleated cells. Repertoire TCRs were annotated as SARS-CoV-2-specific by exact matching of V gene, CDR3 amino acid sequence and J gene to a known reactive TCR set. The reference SARS-CoV-2 TCR set was obtained from MIRA and was filtered for enrichment in COVID-19-positive ImmuneCODE repertoires, whereby public or cross-reactive TCRs were removed. Using the MIRA antigens, annotated TCRs were further analysed by specific ORF or by position within an ORF. Breadth was defined as annotated unique rearrangements over total unique productive rearrangements; depth was the summed frequency of those rearrangements. TCR breadth was compared between groups using two-sided Wilcoxon rank-sum tests. This immuneACCESS table, as held by TCRdb, lists in-frame sequences with V and J called but not all clones. Of the missing ones, under half trace to an unresolved V gene in checked studies; the others have no known cause. That table is the source of V, J and clone size, and D and trimming were worked out from the DNA. This sample is represented by over 350,000 clones; 80% to 90% of them were singletons. Clones ranked in the top ten supply 3.5% of the sample.

The data derive from a study of Ad26.COV2.S vaccination and SARS-CoV-2 variants (dated by TCRdb to 2020 to 2023). Context from the whole study: Vaccine-arm donors came from COV1001, a multicentre, randomized, double-blind, placebo-controlled phase I-IIa trial of Ad26.COV2.S in healthy adults. Dosing of Ad26.COV2.S was intramuscular, at either 5x10^10 or 1x10^11 viral particles, delivered as one shot or as two shots spaced 56 days apart. TCRbeta repertoire sequencing was used to assess the specificity and breadth of SARS-CoV-2-reactive T cell receptors after Ad26.COV2.S vaccination. The TCR-sequenced set comprised around 30 samples: approximately 19 Ad26.COV2.S vaccine recipients, 5 placebo recipients and 8 SARS-CoV-2 convalescent individuals. Participants in the trial were split at random into five groups of five each, receiving low-dose or high-dose Ad26.COV2.S once or twice, or else placebo on both occasions. Investigators did not know the trial group allocation while performing experiments and assessing outcomes.

Interpreted using the paper, the treatment or condition label stands for: over 15 received Ad26.COV2.S at low or high dose, single or two shots; a few received placebo; per-sample allocation not given. Repertoires of vaccine and placebo recipients were sequenced from samples taken on day 63 after the first injection. In Cohort 1b, some 25 adults aged 18-55 years were enrolled at a single site in Boston, USA, between 29 July and 7 August 2020. As a vaccine, Ad26.COV2.S was a replication-incompetent adenovirus type 26 vector that expressed a prefusion-stabilized SARS-CoV-2 spike protein derived from the original Wuhan strain. What the work shows at the level of the full study, not this receptor alone: The authors noted that the TCR breadth and depth analyses may have underestimated total T cell responses. The study lacked the statistical power to compare responses across vaccine doses or regimens. Compared with placebo recipients, Ad26.COV2.S recipients showed higher spike-specific TCR breadth (P = 0.0014). Substantial breadth of spike-specific CD8+ and CD4+ T cell responses was reported after vaccination. Comparable non-spike TCR breadth was observed between vaccine and placebo recipients, consistent with only spike being contained in the vaccine.

This material consisted of peripheral blood, taken in a trial of Ad26.COV2.S vaccine versus placebo. The sequence came from a person aged 18 to 65 who received the Ad26.COV2.S COVID-19 vaccine or a placebo. The chain is assembled from TRBV3-1 (or the pseudogene TRBV3-2) and TRBJ1-2; the junction holds 9 bases that match TRBD1. The DNA sequence reads TGTGCCAGCAGCCTTGGGGACAGGGCTGGCTACACCTTC. Protein translation: CASSLGDRAGYTF.